The 10 T cell receptor beta chains below were found in one sample sequenced in a study of blood T cell repertoires in COVID-19. Sequenced by immunoSEQ multiplex PCR; TCRdb stores in-frame clones only, minus some. The data show roughly 130,000 clones, more than 90% seen once. The source material was peripheral blood. Receptor source: a man aged 50 or older with active COVID-19.

The DNA for the CDR3 is TGCAGCGGACGTACTAGCGAGCAGTTCTTC. Translating gives CSGRTSEQFF. The chain has TRBV29-1 and TRBJ2-1; tentative D call: TRBD2 (6 bases). Trimming shortened V by 7 bases and J by 10 bases, and 11 bases separated the two germline ends. The germline gives CDR1 SQVTM, CDR2 ANQGSEA. The CDR3 length is 10 residues.

The rearrangement uses TRBV5-5 and TRBJ2-5; 13 nucleotides match TRBD2. The CDR3 length is 17 residues. In germline, CDR1 is SGHKS, CDR2 YYEKEE (reference sequence). V dropped 4 bases and J dropped 4; count of bases not matched to a gene: 10. Here the CDR3 reads CASSHIWTSGGPETQYF. Written as DNA, the CDR3 is TGTGCCAGCAGCCATATTTGGACTAGCGGGGGCCCAGAGACCCAGTACTTC.

J is TRBJ1-2 and V is TRBV20-1, with D maybe TRBD1 (5 bases). Trimming shortened V by 3 bases and J by 13 bases, and 27 bases separated the two germline ends. The CDR3 has 15 residues. Per the germline V gene, CDR1 is DFQATT and CDR2 is SNEGSKA (reference sequence). The CDR3: CSASYSLLPGSISTF. CDR3 nucleotides: TGCAGTGCTAGTTATTCGCTTCTTCCAGGGTCGATCTCCACCTTC.

The chain links TRBV28 to TRBJ1-2; possibly TRBD1 for D (6 bases). In germline, CDR1 is MDHEN, CDR2 SYDVKM. V gave up 6 bases and J gave up 7 bases, with 12 bases separating them. The length of the CDR3 is 12 residues. CDR3 in DNA: TGTGCCAGCAGCAAACAGGGTCTTGGCTACACCTTC. Translating it yields CASSKQGLGYTF.

CDR3 amino acids: CASSQVVTGAELQYF. CDR3 nucleotide sequence: TGCGCCAGCAGCCAAGTCGTGACAGGGGCCGAACTCCAGTACTTC. The chain links TRBV4-1 to TRBJ2-5, with 8 bases lining up with TRBD1. CDR1 MGHRA and CDR2 YSYEKL come from the germline V gene. The CDR3 runs to 15 residues. V lost 1 base, J lost 10 bases, and 11 bases stayed unmatched.

The V and J genes are TRBV5-5 and TRBJ2-5, with D perhaps TRBD2 (5 bases). The germline V gene encodes CDR1 SGHKS and CDR2 YYEKEE (reference sequence). The ends were cut back, 4 bases at V and 2 bases at J, with 9 bases in the middle. The CDR3 is 13 amino acids. In DNA, the CDR3 is TGTGCCAGCAGCCTAGCCCCACAAGAGACCCAGTACTTC. It encodes CASSLAPQETQYF.

This chain links TRBV2 with TRBJ2-5, with D possibly matching TRBD2 (5 bases). Germline values: CDR1 SNHLY, CDR2 FYNNEI. This CDR3 has 12 amino acids. V was pared by 4 bases and J by 7 bases, with 10 bases between. CDR3 sequence (DNA): TGTGCCAGCAGTGTATGGGCGGGGACCCAGTACTTC. Protein: CASSVWAGTQYF.

The chain carries TRBV5-1 and TRBJ1-6, with 11 bases lining up with TRBD1. V was clipped by 2 bases and J by 11 bases; unmatched bases: 3. The CDR3 is 14 amino acids. Germline V gene lookup returns CDR1 SGHRS and CDR2 YFSETQ. As DNA, the CDR3 is TGCGCCAGCAGCTTAGGACAGGGGGCTCCACCCCTCCACTTT. Translated, it gives CASSLGQGAPPLHF.

This chain uses TRBV19 with TRBJ1-1; 7 bases line up with TRBD1. The junction had 4 bases not matched to a gene; V was cut back by 4 bases and J by 5 bases. The germline CDR1 and CDR2 sequences are LNHDA and SQIVND (reference sequence). CDR3 length equals 13 residues. CDR3 protein: CASSTTGLTEAFF. In DNA, the CDR3 is TGTGCCAGTAGTACGACAGGGCTAACTGAAGCTTTCTTT.

V and J are TRBV3-1 (or the pseudogene TRBV3-2) and TRBJ2-1; 10 bases are a match to TRBD2. In germline, CDR1 is LGHDT, CDR2 YNNKEL (reference sequence). CDR3 size: 19 residues. V dropped 1 base and J dropped 2; count of bases not matched to a gene: 11. The CDR3 DNA sequence: TGTGCCAGCAGCCAAGCATTAACTAGCGGGAACCCCACCTACAATGAGCAGTTCTTC. It encodes CASSQALTSGNPTYNEQFF.